Below, 29 T cell receptor beta chains from the same sample are listed, as sequenced in a study of blood T cell repertoires in COVID-19. Using immunoSEQ multiplex PCR, the repertoire was profiled, and TCRdb retains in-frame clones only, with some absent. Of about 100,000 clones detected, over 70% appear once; the ten largest clones hold approximately 9%. The sequenced sample consisted of peripheral blood. The origin of the receptors is a man aged 50 to 60 who had recovered from COVID-19.

This clone has more than one count but fewer than ten. The rearrangement links TRBV24-1 to TRBJ1-5; D not resolved. The V gene lost 8 bases and the J gene lost 7 bases, with 14 bases spanning the gap. Germline V lookup: CDR1 KGHDR, CDR2 SFDVKD. The length of the CDR3 is 13 residues. CDR3 residues: CATKEQPQQPQHF. Written as DNA, the CDR3 is TGTGCCACCAAAGAACAGCCGCAGCAGCCCCAGCATTTT.

The CDR3 bases are TGTGCCAGCAGCTTAGTGCAGGGCCACGGGGAGCTGTTTTTT. The encoded protein is CASSLVQGHGELFF. The genes are TRBV7-2 and TRBJ2-2; possibly TRBD1 for D (5 bases). The CDR3 totals 14 residues. Germline V lookup: CDR1 SGHTA, CDR2 FQGNSA. The germline V and J ends were trimmed by 1 base and 7 bases, with 10 bases remaining between them.

The V gene is TRBV4-3, the J gene TRBJ2-7; TRBD2 is a possible D gene (6 bases). Germline CDR1 reads LGHNA; CDR2 reads YSLEER. V lost 1 base to trimming and J lost 1 base, with 8 bases between them. This CDR3 spans 14 amino acids. The CDR3 bases are TGCGCCAGCAGCCAAGTTAGCGGATCCTACGAGCAGTACTTC. It is translated as CASSQVSGSYEQYF.

The V and J genes are TRBV18 and TRBJ1-5, with D uncertain. This CDR3 spans 12 amino acids. Germline lookup yields CDR1 KGHSH and CDR2 LQKENI. V was pared by 6 bases and J by 7 bases, with 10 bases between. CDR3 in DNA: TGTGCCAGCTCCCCTGGGCCGCAGCCCCAGCATTTT. It encodes CASSPGPQPQHF.

The V gene is TRBV4-3, the J gene TRBJ2-5; D gene unclear. This CDR3 is 13 amino acids long. Per the germline V gene, CDR1 is LGHNA and CDR2 is YSLEER. V lost 0 bases and J lost 5, with 7 bases in between. The CDR3, as DNA: TGCGCCAGCAGCCAAGACCGAGCTGAGACCCAGTACTTC. Translated, it gives CASSQDRAETQYF.

Here the CDR3 DNA reads TGTGCCAGCAGTGAGGGAAGCAGGGCTGAGACCCAGTACTTC. It translates to CASSEGSRAETQYF. This chain uses TRBV2 with TRBJ2-5, with a weak D call TRBD1 (5 bases). The CDR3 consists of 14 residues. Germline-derived CDR1 and CDR2 are SNHLY and FYNNEI. V lost 3 bases and J 5 bases, leaving 13 bases between the germline ends.

This rearrangement joins TRBV6-5 to TRBJ2-7; TRBD1 matches 11 bases. CDR1 is MNHEY, CDR2 SVGAGI, per germline. The trim removed 6 bases at V and 0 bases at J, leaving 1 base unmatched. The CDR3 sequence is 14 residues long. DNA of the CDR3: TGTGCCAGCAGGGGGACAGGGGGCTCCTACGAGCAGTACTTC. Residues: CASRGTGGSYEQYF.

The chain has TRBV7-3 and TRBJ2-1; the D gene is possibly TRBD1 (5 bases). Germline loops: CDR1 SGHTA, CDR2 FQGTGA. The CDR3 contains 15 residues. Trimming stripped 5 bases from V and 3 bases from J, with 14 bases between. The CDR3 protein is CASSPGSSYYNEQFF. The CDR3 DNA reads TGTGCCAGCAGCCCAGGGTCCTCCTACTACAATGAGCAGTTCTTC.

The chain links TRBV13 to TRBJ1-5; tentatively, D is TRBD1 (6 bases). Germline CDR1 and CDR2: PRHDT and FYEKMQ (reference sequence). The CDR3 is 14 amino acids. Trimming removed 4 bases at V and 3 bases at J, with 10 bases between. For the CDR3, the DNA is TGTGCCAGCAGCTCACAGGGAGTCAATCAGCCCCAGCATTTT. Amino acid sequence: CASSSQGVNQPQHF.

This chain's CDR3 is CASSFNRAPYEQYF. CDR3 coding DNA: TGTGCCAGCAGCTTCAACAGGGCCCCCTACGAGCAGTACTTC. The chain joins TRBV11-2 to TRBJ2-7, with D perhaps TRBD1 (6 bases). V lost 3 bases, J lost 2 bases, and 11 bases lay in between. The CDR3 sequence is 14 residues long. CDR1 is SGHAT, CDR2 FQNNGV, per germline.

This clone has just one count. A junction end diverges from the germline sequence, so it may reflect a read error. This chain links TRBV28 with TRBJ2-7, with unresolved D. This CDR3 is 13 amino acids long. The germline V gene has CDR1 MDHEN and CDR2 SYDVKM. The CDR3 bases are TGTGCCAGCAGTTTATTACAGCCCCCCATGCTTTGGTTC. Its translation is CASSLLQPPMLWF.

J is TRBJ1-3 and V is TRBV30; TRBD1 matches 8 bases. CDR1 GTSNPN and CDR2 SVGIG come from the germline V gene (reference sequence). Trimming removed 5 bases from V and 8 bases from J; junction bases left unmatched: 11. CDR3 length: 14 residues. In DNA, the CDR3 is TGTGCCTGGGCCAGGACAGGGAGAGAGGACACCATATATTTT. This encodes CAWARTGREDTIYF.

This chain links TRBV2 with TRBJ2-5, with TRBD2 matching 12 bases. V shed 6 bases and J 5 bases; nucleotides not matched to a gene: 4. CDR3 length equals 14 residues. CDR1 and CDR2 from the germline V gene are SNHLY and FYNNEI. The CDR3, as DNA: TGTGCCAGCAGGGGACTAGCGGGTGGGGAGACCCAGTACTTC. Protein: CASRGLAGGETQYF. The full variable domain, completed using reference TRBV2 and TRBJ2-5, is EPEVTQTPSHQVTQMGQEVILRCVPISNHLYFYWYRQILGQKVEFLVSFYNNEISEKSEIFDDQFSVERPDGSNFTLKIRSTKLEDSAMYFCASRGLAGGETQYFGPGTRLLVL.

This clone was observed once. This chain joins TRBV25-1 and TRBJ1-3; D gene ambiguous. The V end was cut by 1 base, the J end by 6 bases, with 7 bases between. Germline V gene sequence: CDR1 MGHDK, CDR2 SYGVNS. This CDR3 spans 13 amino acids. CDR3 region: CASSESPVNTIYF. CDR3 DNA: TGTGCCAGCAGTGAATCTCCGGTAAACACCATATATTTT.

This chain uses TRBV12-5 with TRBJ1-1, with 7 positions matching TRBD1. With 9 bases clipped from V and 3 bases from J, the junction kept 4 bases outside the gene matches. The CDR3 has 12 amino acids. In germline, CDR1 is LGHNT, CDR2 FRNRAP. The CDR3 DNA reads TGTGCTAGCAGGGGGGTTTACACTGAAGCTTTCTTT. This codes for CASRGVYTEAFF.

This chain links TRBV5-5 with TRBJ2-7; D is unclear. CDR1 and CDR2 (germline): SGHKS, YYEKEE (reference sequence). V was clipped by 0 bases and J by 6 bases, with 22 bases between them. There are 17 residues in the CDR3. The DNA of the CDR3 is TGTGCCAGCAGCTTGGGCGTGCCTAGTAGTGTTGGCTCCGAGCAGTACTTC. This sequence encodes CASSLGVPSSVGSEQYF.

The rearrangement uses TRBV10-1 and TRBJ2-7, with 8 bases identical to TRBD1. Germline CDR1 WNHNN, CDR2 SYGVQD (reference sequence). V lost 4 bases to trimming and J lost 9 bases; unmatched junction nucleotides: 8. The CDR3 consists of 13 residues. The CDR3 protein is CASSGGQGKRQYF. The CDR3 DNA reads TGCGCCAGCAGTGGAGGACAGGGAAAAAGGCAGTACTTC.

The chain links TRBV3-1 (or the pseudogene TRBV3-2) to TRBJ2-5; 8 nucleotides match TRBD1. V was clipped by 4 bases and J by 5 bases; unmatched bases: 9. The CDR3 runs to 15 residues. CDR1 and CDR2 from the germline V gene are LGHDT and YNNKEL (reference sequence). CDR3 DNA sequence: TGTGCCAGCAGCCTCGACAGGGGCTCATGGGAGACCCAGTACTTC. Encoded protein: CASSLDRGSWETQYF.

The V and J genes are TRBV20-1 and TRBJ2-1; D not resolved. Germline V gives CDR1 DFQATT, CDR2 SNEGSKA (reference sequence). Trimming left V 1 base short and J 10 bases short, with 8 bases between. This CDR3 has 11 amino acids. For the CDR3, the DNA is TGCAGTGCTAGAGGAGATAAGGAGCAGTTCTTC. Its protein is CSARGDKEQFF.

J is TRBJ1-2 and V is TRBV5-8; no reliable D call. V was trimmed by 0 bases and J by 7 bases, leaving 19 bases between them. Germline V CDR1 and CDR2: SGHTS, YDEGEE. The CDR3 runs 16 residues. In DNA form, the CDR3 reads TGTGCCAGCAGCTTGGCCGGAAAGACCAGAGGGTTTGGCTACACCTTC. Its translation: CASSLAGKTRGFGYTF.

V is TRBV6-5 and J is TRBJ2-5; a weak D match, TRBD2 (5 bases). V lost 5 bases, J lost 2 bases, and 9 bases lay in between. Germline V gene lookup returns CDR1 MNHEY and CDR2 SVGAGI. CDR3 length: 13 residues. CDR3 in amino acids: CASSRRTQETQYF. The DNA of the CDR3 is TGTGCCAGCAGTCGACGGACTCAAGAGACCCAGTACTTC.

In DNA form, the CDR3 reads TGTGCCACCAGTGCCCCTAGCGGGAGAGAAAACGAGCAGTACTTC. As protein: CATSAPSGRENEQYF. This chain joins TRBV24-1 and TRBJ2-7; 10 positions match TRBD2. CDR1 is KGHDR and CDR2 is SFDVKD in the germline V gene. V trimming: 5 bases; J trimming: 5 bases; junction bases outside the gene matches: 8. The CDR3 is made up of 15 amino acids.

A few counts support this clone. Other DNA sequences of this sample code for an identical CDR3. The rearrangement joins TRBV6-5 to TRBJ1-1, with a possible D match to TRBD1 (5 bases). Between the trimmed V and J ends, which lost 2 bases and 4 bases, there was a span of 11 bases. CDR1 and CDR2 (germline): MNHEY, SVGAGI. The CDR3 contains 14 residues. The CDR3 protein is CASSYRQGGTEAFF. CDR3 sequence (DNA): TGTGCCAGCAGTTACCGGCAGGGAGGCACTGAAGCTTTCTTT.

The V gene is TRBV7-8, the J gene TRBJ1-3, with 7 bases lining up with TRBD1. The CDR3 has 16 residues. V dropped 5 bases and J dropped 0; count of bases not matched to a gene: 7. Germline CDR1 is SGHVS and CDR2 is FQNEAQ. The chain's CDR3 is CASSPLGTDSGNTIYF. CDR3 bases: TGTGCCAGCAGCCCGCTCGGGACAGACTCTGGAAACACCATATATTTT.

The chain joins TRBV5-5 to TRBJ1-1; D is undetermined. The CDR3 extends over 14 amino acids. Germline assignment: CDR1 SGHKS and CDR2 YYEKEE (reference sequence). V was clipped by 4 bases and J by 1 base, with 11 bases between them. The CDR3 region is CASSLRSGNTEAFF. Here the CDR3 DNA reads TGTGCCAGCAGCCTTCGGAGCGGGAACACTGAAGCTTTCTTT.

The genes are TRBV9 and TRBJ2-7; the D gene is possibly TRBD1 (6 bases). Germline CDR1 is SGDLS and CDR2 is YYNGEE. The CDR3 extends over 14 amino acids. Between the trimmed V and J ends, which lost 0 bases and 2 bases, there was a span of 9 bases. Here the CDR3 DNA reads TGTGCCAGCAGCGTAGGGGGGCTTGCCTACGAGCAGTACTTC. It translates to CASSVGGLAYEQYF.

V usage is TRBV18 and J usage is TRBJ1-4; D is possibly TRBD1 (5 bases). Between the trimmed V and J ends, which lost 8 bases and 7 bases, there was a span of 8 bases. CDR3 length equals 11 residues. Germline V CDR1 and CDR2: KGHSH, LQKENI. CDR3 in amino acids: CASHRGEKLFF. CDR3 coding DNA: TGTGCCAGCCATAGGGGTGAAAAACTGTTTTTT.

This clone was seen only once. The rearrangement joins TRBV18 to TRBJ2-5; a possible D gene is TRBD2 (6 bases). Germline V gene sequence: CDR1 KGHSH, CDR2 LQKENI. Trimming removed 1 base at V and 3 bases at J, with 9 bases between. The CDR3 has 14 residues. CDR3 DNA: TGTGCCAGCTCACCACTCGGGGGAGAAGAGACCCAGTACTTC. Translation gives CASSPLGGEETQYF.

This clone was seen a few times. The chain carries TRBV19 and TRBJ2-7; 9 positions agree with TRBD1. Germline V CDR1 and CDR2: LNHDA, SQIVND (reference sequence). The CDR3 consists of 15 residues. After removal of 5 bases from V and 3 bases from J, the junction contained 8 bases not matched to a gene. CDR3 region: CASSSYRGRGYEQYF. The CDR3 DNA reads as TGTGCCAGTAGTTCGTACAGGGGGCGAGGCTACGAGCAGTACTTC.